This T cell receptor beta chain comes out of a study of CD8 T cells in Susac syndrome. As for the study in general: The sequenced Susac syndrome patients comprised 5 or 6 with active disease and 8 or 9 in remission.

cDNA came from about 0.46 to 1 ug RNA primed by random hexamers. Amplification of TCR beta CDR3 across 54 Vbeta and 13 Jbeta was performed with immunoSEQ multiplex PCR. TCRdb fed the immunoSEQ multiplex PCR reads into MiXCR, producing one record per CDR3 protein. Of 55,000 to 75,000 distinct CDR3 sequences in the sample, 93% were seen once. The CDR3 is 11 residues long. The ends were cut back, 6 bases at V and 7 bases at J, with 12 bases in the middle. The germline gives CDR1 DFQATT, CDR2 SNEGSKA (reference sequence). The receptor's source is a human donor with Susac syndrome. The source material was CD4+ T cells from PBMCs. The V gene is TRBV20-1, the J gene TRBJ1-1; weak D call: TRBD1 (5 bases). The CDR3 is CSAPGTLEAFF. The CDR3 region has the DNA TGCAGTGCCCCCGGGACCCTTGAAGCTTTCTTT.